Listed below are T cell receptor beta chains from one sample, sequenced in a study of glioma-infiltrating T cells after dendritic cell vaccination. Method: immunoSEQ multiplex PCR; TCRdb's copy keeps in-frame clones and lacks some. The sample includes some 90,000 clones, more than 80% of them seen just once. Sequenced here: blood, sampled after dendritic cell vaccination. Receptor source: a human donor with glioblastoma. The CDR3 runs from the conserved cysteine through the conserved F or W. The order of the fields is J gene, V gene, CDR3 protein.

TRBJ2-1 | TRBV6-6 | CAIGGDRAGEQFF
TRBJ2-7 | TRBV2 | CASSRTGTKSYEQYF
TRBJ1-2 | TRBV5-6 | CASNPSYLSGQGTIGGYTF
TRBJ2-7 | TRBV7-9 | CASSLDGDRGRYEQYF
TRBJ2-3 | TRBV28 | CASSLNRKSTDTQYF
TRBJ2-7 | TRBV6-1 | CASSTSGIYYEQYF
TRBJ2-1 | TRBV19 | CASNPSGRVDEQFF
TRBJ1-2 | TRBV10-3 | CAISVERYGYTF
TRBJ1-1 | TRBV5-1 | CASSLSTGPSTEAFF
TRBJ2-6 | TRBV6-1 | CASREYRADGANVLTF
TRBJ2-1 | TRBV7-7 | CASSRDRSSEQFF
TRBJ2-2 | TRBV7-9 | CASSTYRDTTGELFF
TRBJ1-1 | TRBV7-2 | CASSIQGQKNTEAFF
TRBJ2-3 | TRBV29-1 | CSARRLAESTDTQYF
TRBJ1-2 | TRBV15 | CATSITRTGPYGYTF
TRBJ1-5 | TRBV5-6 | CASSLAGFVPQHF
TRBJ2-3 | TRBV2 | CASSGTGSTDTQYF